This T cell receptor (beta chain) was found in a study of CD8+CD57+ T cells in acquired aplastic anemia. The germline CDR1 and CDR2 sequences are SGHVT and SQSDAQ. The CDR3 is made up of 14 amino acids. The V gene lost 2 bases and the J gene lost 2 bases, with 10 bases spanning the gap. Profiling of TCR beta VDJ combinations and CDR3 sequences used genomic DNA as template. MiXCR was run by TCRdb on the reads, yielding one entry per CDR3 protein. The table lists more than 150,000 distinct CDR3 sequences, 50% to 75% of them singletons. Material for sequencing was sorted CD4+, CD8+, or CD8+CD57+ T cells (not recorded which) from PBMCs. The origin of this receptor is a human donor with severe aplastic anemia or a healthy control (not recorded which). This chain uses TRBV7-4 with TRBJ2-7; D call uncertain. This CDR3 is CASSLLADTYEQYF. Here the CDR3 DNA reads TGTGCCAGCAGCTTACTGGCGGATACCTACGAGCAGTACTTC.